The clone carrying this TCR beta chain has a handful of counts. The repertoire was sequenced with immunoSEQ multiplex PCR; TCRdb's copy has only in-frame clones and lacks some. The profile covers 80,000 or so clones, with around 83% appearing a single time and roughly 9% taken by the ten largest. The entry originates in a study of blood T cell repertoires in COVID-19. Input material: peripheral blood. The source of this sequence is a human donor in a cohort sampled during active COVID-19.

This CDR3 is CASSSHGGSYEQYF. The CDR3 DNA follows: TGTGCCAGCAGCTCTCACGGAGGTTCCTACGAGCAGTACTTC. This rearrangement joins TRBV7-3 to TRBJ2-7, with D possibly TRBD2 on 5 matching bases. The ends were cut back, 4 bases at V and 1 base at J, with 11 bases in the middle. Germline V gene lookup returns CDR1 SGHTA and CDR2 FQGTGA. The CDR3 consists of 14 residues. Supplemented by reference TRBV7-3 and TRBJ2-7, the full variable domain reads GAGVSQTPSNKVTEKGKYVELRCDPISGHTALYWYRQSLGQGPEFLIYFQGTGAADDSGLPNDRFFAVRPEGSVSTLKIQRTERGDSAVYLCASSSHGGSYEQYFGPGTRLTVT.